The 6 T cell receptor beta chains in this list originate from one sample, sequenced in a study of CD8 T cells in Susac syndrome. When the RNA was reverse transcribed, random hexamers were used with an input of about 0.45 to 1 ug. TCRdb re-derived calls from the immunoSEQ multiplex PCR reads in MiXCR, one entry per CDR3 protein. The sample consists of about 130,000 distinct CDR3 sequences, more than 90% of them appearing once. Material: CD4+ T cells from PBMCs. The receptors were gathered from a human donor in good health.

The chain combines TRBV29-1 with TRBJ1-1; D ambiguous. This CDR3 has 13 amino acids. Trimming stripped 5 bases from V and 3 bases from J, with 13 bases between. The germline gives CDR1 SQVTM, CDR2 ANQGSEA. The CDR3 region has the DNA TGCAGCGTTAAAAAGGGCTCGGACACTGAAGCTTTCTTT. It translates to CSVKKGSDTEAFF.

The chain is built from TRBV24-1 and TRBJ1-1; 11 bases are shared with TRBD1. CDR3 size: 15 residues. The V segment lost 7 bases and the J segment 3 bases; nucleotides outside the gene matches: 6. The germline V gene has CDR1 KGHDR and CDR2 SFDVKD. CDR3 amino acids: CATSGKGQGDTEAFF. DNA for the CDR3: TGTGCCACCAGCGGTAAGGGACAGGGGGACACTGAAGCTTTCTTT.

V gene TRBV12-3 or TRBV12-4 combines with J gene TRBJ2-7; possibly TRBD1 or TRBD2 for D (6 bases each). The germline V and J ends were trimmed by 6 bases and 2 bases, with 17 bases remaining between them. The CDR3 loop spans 15 amino acids. The CDR3 DNA follows: TGTGCCAGCAGGAAAGGGCGGGACACGACCTACGAGCAGTACTTC. Protein: CASRKGRDTTYEQYF.

The rearrangement joins TRBV7-9 to TRBJ2-2; D uncertain. V was pared by 4 bases and J by 13 bases, with 10 bases between. The germline gives CDR1 SEHNR, CDR2 FQNEAQ (reference sequence). This CDR3 is 11 amino acids long. The CDR3 loop is CASSSGPVLFF. CDR3 nucleotides: TGTGCCAGCAGCTCAGGACCCGTGCTGTTTTTT.

CDR3 amino acids: CASRSGTAIQETQYF. In DNA, the CDR3 is TGTGCCAGCAGGTCCGGGACAGCGATACAAGAGACCCAGTACTTC. J is TRBJ2-5 and V is TRBV6-5, with 7 bases that match TRBD1. CDR3 size: 15 residues. With 6 bases clipped from V and 2 bases from J, the junction kept 9 bases outside the gene matches. Germline V gives CDR1 MNHEY, CDR2 SVGAGI.

The chain recombines TRBV12-3 or TRBV12-4 with TRBJ2-6; D might be TRBD2 (6 bases). The ends were cut back, 3 bases at V and 4 bases at J, with 10 bases in the middle. CDR3 size: 15 residues. The CDR3 DNA reads TGTGCCAGCAGTTTCGCGGGAACCGGGGCCAACGTCCTGACTTTC. Translation: CASSFAGTGANVLTF.